This TCR beta chain was retrieved from a study of cytomegalovirus exposure and HLA in healthy donors. Findings of the study overall: TCR beta V segments were, for the most part, productive about 87% or about 30% of the time in an earlier analysis.

In regard to this clone: Antigen: not known.

PCR was performed using 60 Vbeta and 13 Jbeta primers. Profiled with immunoSEQ multiplex PCR; TCRdb holds only in-frame clones, not every one. The repertoire holds 100,000 to 150,000 clones, with around 66% as singletons. The TCR originated in a woman in her thirties or forties in good health and CMV-seropositive. The specimen sequenced was PBMCs.

CDR3 DNA sequence: TGTGCCAGCAGCCAAGTTCGGGGAACTGAAGCTTTCTTT. It yields the protein CASSQVRGTEAFF. The V and J genes are TRBV14 and TRBJ1-1; D call uncertain. CDR1 SGHDN and CDR2 FVKESK come from the germline V gene. The CDR3 is 13 residues long. Deletions cut 1 base from V and 5 bases from J, with 8 bases between.